The 18 T cell receptor beta chains in this list originate from one sample, sequenced in a study of cytomegalovirus exposure and HLA in healthy donors (dated by TCRdb to about 2017). Libraries were constructed by the immunoSEQ multiplex PCR assay. TCRdb provides this immuneACCESS table in a form limited to in-frame rearrangements. Some clones are lacking; in checked studies, under half of them reflect an unresolved V gene, and why the rest are absent is not known. In this sample the table shows roughly 120,000 clones, approximately 94% of which occur a single time. Of the sample, less than 1.5% is held by the ten largest clones. Material for sequencing was PBMCs. Source of these receptors: a woman aged 18-29 years in good health and CMV-seronegative.

V gene TRBV28 combines with J gene TRBJ1-5; tentative D call: TRBD1 (6 bases). This CDR3 is 14 amino acids long. Germline V gene sequence: CDR1 MDHEN, CDR2 SYDVKM. V was pared by 6 bases and J by 5 bases, with 14 bases between. The CDR3 reads CASSEAGAYQPQHF. CDR3 bases: TGTGCCAGCAGCGAAGCAGGGGCCTATCAGCCCCAGCATTTT.

This clone was counted once. The chain uses TRBV9 and TRBJ1-2; D is perhaps TRBD1 (5 bases). Trimming removed 2 bases from V and 3 bases from J, with 17 bases in between. The germline gives CDR1 SGDLS, CDR2 YYNGEE. This CDR3 region has 16 residues. The CDR3 nucleotides are TGTGCCAGCAGCGTTGGAGTCGGGGGAATGGACTATGGCTACACCTTC. Protein product: CASSVGVGGMDYGYTF.

J is TRBJ2-5 and V is TRBV14; the D gene is possibly TRBD2 (5 bases). The CDR3 is 13 amino acids. CDR1 is SGHDN and CDR2 is FVKESK in the germline V gene. Trimming removed 2 bases from V and 5 bases from J, with 9 bases in between. DNA of the CDR3: TGTGCCAGCAGCCAACTCTCGGGGGAGACCCAGTACTTC. Translation: CASSQLSGETQYF.

This rearrangement joins TRBV9 to TRBJ2-3, with a weak D call TRBD2 (5 bases). CDR3 length: 13 residues. CDR1 and CDR2 from the germline V gene are SGDLS and YYNGEE. V was shortened by 1 base and J by 5 bases, with 8 bases between the two germline ends. CDR3 region: CASSVFRGDTQYF. For the CDR3, the DNA is TGTGCCAGCAGCGTATTTCGGGGAGATACGCAGTATTTT.

V is TRBV29-1 and J is TRBJ2-2; D is uncertain. CDR3 length equals 13 residues. V lost 3 bases and J 1 base, leaving 6 bases between the germline ends. The germline gives CDR1 SQVTM, CDR2 ANQGSEA. The DNA for the CDR3 is TGCAGCGTTGATGTCGGGAACACCGGGGAGCTGTTTTTT. This translates into CSVDVGNTGELFF.

The genes are TRBV4-1 and TRBJ2-1; 9 bases line up with TRBD2. The CDR3 is made up of 14 amino acids. Germline V lookup: CDR1 MGHRA, CDR2 YSYEKL. The V gene end was trimmed by 2 bases and the J gene end by 10 bases; junction bases not matched to a gene: 6. The CDR3 protein is CASSQRAGGQEQFF. CDR3 DNA sequence: TGCGCCAGCAGCCAACGAGCGGGAGGCCAAGAGCAGTTCTTC.

This chain joins TRBV2 and TRBJ1-4; D possibly corresponds to TRBD1 (6 bases). This CDR3 is 16 amino acids long. The germline V gene has CDR1 SNHLY and CDR2 FYNNEI. The V gene lost 5 bases and the J gene lost 7 bases, with 20 bases spanning the gap. Written as DNA, the CDR3 is TGTGCCAGCAGTCCCCCGGGGGGCGGAGGCGGTGAAAAACTGTTTTTT. Translated: CASSPPGGGGGEKLFF.

This chain connects TRBV19 to TRBJ1-5; 9 bases align to TRBD1. Germline assignment: CDR1 LNHDA and CDR2 SQIVND (reference sequence). Trimming at V came to 1 base and at J to 5 bases, leaving 12 bases not matched to a gene. The CDR3 runs 18 residues. In nucleotides, the CDR3 is TGTGCCAGTAGTATAGGTCTCTTGGACAGGGGCACCCATCAGCCCCAGCATTTT. Its translation: CASSIGLLDRGTHQPQHF.

J is TRBJ2-1 and V is TRBV2; perhaps TRBD2 as D (6 bases). Germline assignment: CDR1 SNHLY and CDR2 FYNNEI. This CDR3 spans 14 amino acids. With 5 bases removed from V and 5 bases from J, the gap between germline ends came to 13 bases. As DNA, the CDR3 is TGTGCCAGCAGTCCGTGGCGGGGACACAATGAGCAGTTCTTC. This gives the protein CASSPWRGHNEQFF.

V usage is TRBV4-1 and J usage is TRBJ2-4; D is uncertain. The V end lost 0 bases, the J end lost 0 bases, and 15 bases lay between the germline ends. This CDR3 region has 18 residues. The germline V gene encodes CDR1 MGHRA and CDR2 YSYEKL. CDR3 amino acids: CASSQDPRGGLAKNIQYF. For the CDR3, the DNA is TGCGCCAGCAGCCAAGATCCACGCGGCGGTTTAGCCAAAAACATTCAGTACTTC.

The V gene is TRBV7-9, the J gene TRBJ2-4, with 8 bases identical to TRBD1. V lost 5 bases and J lost 0; bases outside the gene matches: 9. Germline CDR1 is SEHNR and CDR2 is FQNEAQ (reference sequence). This CDR3 is 17 amino acids long. CDR3 sequence: CASSAPRQGRAKNIQYF. The CDR3 DNA is TGTGCCAGCAGCGCCCCGAGACAGGGGAGAGCCAAAAACATTCAGTACTTC.

The rearrangement joins TRBV9 to TRBJ2-2; D is unclear. Germline V gene data show CDR1 as SGDLS and CDR2 as YYNGEE. The V and J ends lost 0 bases and 8 bases respectively, with 8 bases between them. The length of the CDR3 is 13 residues. CDR3: CASSVGGRGELFF. The CDR3 DNA is TGTGCCAGCAGCGTAGGTGGCCGTGGGGAGCTGTTTTTT.

The chain joins TRBV30 to TRBJ1-4; 10 bases are a match to TRBD1. Germline CDR1 and CDR2: GTSNPN and SVGIG (reference sequence). J lost 6 bases, V lost 4 bases, and 5 bases had no gene match. The CDR3 is made up of 14 amino acids. CDR3 sequence (DNA): TGTGCCTGGACAAGGGGACAGGGGTATGAAAAACTGTTTTTT. Translation gives CAWTRGQGYEKLFF.

V usage is TRBV7-3 and J usage is TRBJ1-1; 8 bases map to TRBD1. CDR1 and CDR2 from the germline V gene are SGHTA and FQGTGA. CDR3 length equals 15 residues. The ends lost 4 bases at V and 4 bases at J; junction bases unmatched: 8. The CDR3 nucleotides are TGTGCCAGCAGCTCCTCAGGGGGCGCGGGCACTGAAGCTTTCTTT. Its translation is CASSSSGGAGTEAFF.

The chain uses TRBV6-1 and TRBJ1-5, with D hard to call. The CDR3 has 17 residues. V lost 2 bases, J lost 0 bases, and 14 bases lay in between. The germline CDR1 and CDR2 sequences are MNHNS and SASEGT. For the CDR3, the DNA is TGTGCCAGCAGTGAACGTCCTACAGCCTATAGCAATCAGCCCCAGCATTTT. Residues: CASSERPTAYSNQPQHF.

V and J are TRBV30 and TRBJ1-4; 10 nucleotides match TRBD1. The CDR3 runs 13 residues. Germline lookup yields CDR1 GTSNPN and CDR2 SVGIG (reference sequence). The trim removed 4 bases at V and 10 bases at J, leaving 6 bases unmatched. CDR3 sequence: CAWTGTGVGKLFF. In DNA, the CDR3 is TGTGCCTGGACCGGGACAGGGGTAGGAAAACTGTTTTTT.

This chain links TRBV5-1 with TRBJ1-1; weak D call: TRBD1 (5 bases). Germline CDR1 is SGHRS and CDR2 is YFSETQ. This CDR3 is 14 amino acids long. Trimming left V 0 bases short and J 3 bases short, with 9 bases between. The CDR3, as DNA: TGCGCCAGCAGCTTGGTGGTAGGGGACACTGAAGCTTTCTTT. This gives the protein CASSLVVGDTEAFF.

The chain recombines TRBV5-1 with TRBJ2-5; a weak D match, TRBD2 (6 bases). The germline V and J ends were trimmed by 4 bases and 0 bases, with 16 bases remaining between them. CDR3 length: 16 residues. From germline, CDR1 is SGHRS and CDR2 YFSETQ. As DNA, the CDR3 is TGCGCCAGCAGCCCCCTAACGGGGGTTTACCAAGAGACCCAGTACTTC. Protein sequence: CASSPLTGVYQETQYF.